Listed below are T cell receptor beta chains from one sample, sequenced in a study of control samples from healthy donors and cancer patients. Sequencing used immunoSEQ multiplex PCR; TCRdb keeps in-frame clones, though not all of them. The sample lists about 130,000 clones; just under 95% were seen once. Sequenced material: PBMCs. Receptors originate from a man in his fifties or sixties with colorectal cancer. CDR3s include the opening cysteine and the closing phenylalanine or tryptophan. Fields, in order: CDR3 protein, CDR3 DNA, clone size, D gene, V gene, J gene. A D gene is named only where the DNA matches it firmly. Clone size is not always given. Where it is, it says once, few, many or a class for expanded clones.

CASSQFRGRDGYTF,TGTGCCAGCAGCCAATTCAGGGGAAGGGATGGCTACACCTTC,-,-,TRBV3-1/TRBV3-2,TRBJ1-2
CASRTRAETQYF,TGTGCCAGCAGGACCCGGGCGGAGACCCAGTACTTC,-,-,TRBV27,TRBJ2-5
CASSRPGRVNTEAFF,TGTGCCAGCAGCCGACCGGGACGGGTGAACACTGAAGCTTTCTTT,few,-,TRBV6-2/TRBV6-3,TRBJ1-1
CARSLGPSGVSYNEQFF,TGTGCCAGAAGCTTGGGTCCCAGCGGGGTGTCGTACAATGAGCAGTTCTTC,-,TRBD2,TRBV5-3,TRBJ2-1
CASSVTGAKNIQYF,TGTGCCAGTAGTGTGACAGGGGCCAAAAACATTCAGTACTTC,-,TRBD1,TRBV19,TRBJ2-4
CASSSDRDYGYTF,TGTGCCAGCAGCTCGGACAGGGACTATGGCTACACCTTC,once,TRBD1,TRBV5-4,TRBJ1-2
CASSYNRVEAFF,TGTGCCAGCAGCTACAACAGGGTTGAAGCTTTCTTT,once,-,TRBV7-2,TRBJ1-1
CASNGQLNTGELFF,TGTGCCAGCAATGGACAGTTAAACACCGGGGAGCTGTTTTTT,-,-,TRBV2,TRBJ2-2
CATSRAGLADTQYF,TGTGCCACCAGCAGAGCGGGACTAGCGGATACGCAGTATTTT,-,TRBD2,TRBV15,TRBJ2-3
CASSFGYATNEKLFF,TGCGCCAGCAGCTTCGGATATGCAACTAATGAAAAACTGTTTTTT,-,-,TRBV5-1,TRBJ1-4
CQTRQGNYGYTF,TGCCAGACACGACAGGGGAACTATGGCTACACCTTC,-,TRBD1,TRBV29-1,TRBJ1-2
CASRSQSYPDTEAFF,TGCGCCAGCAGGTCACAGTCTTACCCCGACACTGAAGCTTTCTTT,-,-,TRBV5-1,TRBJ1-1
CASSLDYSYNEQFF,TGTGCCAGCAGCTTGGACTACTCCTACAATGAGCAGTTCTTC,-,-,TRBV3-1/TRBV3-2,TRBJ2-1
CASSRTIGATYNEQFF,TGTGCCAGTAGTAGGACCATCGGCGCGACCTACAATGAGCAGTTCTTC,-,-,TRBV19,TRBJ2-1
CASSQVGQDYGYTF,TGCGCCAGCAGCCAAGTGGGACAGGATTATGGCTACACCTTC,-,TRBD1,TRBV4-1,TRBJ1-2
CASSGGGTTAGETQYF,TGCGCCAGCAGCGGTGGTGGGACTACCGCCGGGGAGACCCAGTACTTC,-,TRBD2,TRBV5-1,TRBJ2-5
CSVGEGPNGYTF,TGCAGCGTTGGAGAGGGCCCCAACGGCTACACCTTC,-,-,TRBV29-1,TRBJ1-2
CASSPTGSSYEQYF,TGTGCCAGCAGCCCTACTGGGAGCTCCTACGAGCAGTACTTC,-,-,TRBV7-2,TRBJ2-7
CASSLASGAPYEQYF,TGTGCCAGCAGCTTGGCCTCAGGGGCTCCCTACGAGCAGTACTTC,-,-,TRBV5-5,TRBJ2-7
CASSLAGVQNSPLHF,TGTGCCAGCAGCTTGGCCGGTGTACAAAATTCACCCCTCCACTTT,-,-,TRBV5-4,TRBJ1-6
CSVESRAQNTEAFF,TGCAGCGTTGAGTCCAGGGCCCAAAACACTGAAGCTTTCTTT,-,-,TRBV29-1,TRBJ1-1
CASSLQGNTGELFF,TGTGCCAGCAGTTTACAGGGAAACACCGGGGAGCTGTTTTTT,-,-,TRBV27,TRBJ2-2
CASSRDELQGSSYNEQFF,TGTGCCAGCAGCCGAGACGAATTACAGGGCAGCTCCTACAATGAGCAGTTCTTC,-,-,TRBV3-1/TRBV3-2,TRBJ2-1
CASRTGGPYGYTF,TGTGCCAGCAGGACCGGGGGCCCCTATGGCTACACCTTC,-,-,TRBV6-5,TRBJ1-2
CASSQYWGVISEAFF,TGCGCCAGCAGCCAATATTGGGGAGTGATCTCTGAAGCTTTCTTT,-,-,TRBV4-1,TRBJ1-1
CASSVTGNGYTF,TGTGCCAGCAGCGTCACAGGGAACGGCTACACCTTC,-,-,TRBV7-9,TRBJ1-2
CASSMTRENNSPLHF,TGCGCCAGCAGCATGACAAGGGAGAATAATTCACCCCTCCACTTT,once,-,TRBV5-1,TRBJ1-6
CASSQQMGWGEKLFF,TGCGCCAGCAGCCAGCAGATGGGTTGGGGTGAAAAACTGTTTTTT,-,-,TRBV4-1,TRBJ1-4
CASSRRTSGSTDTQYF,TGTGCCAGCTCACGACGGACTAGCGGTAGCACAGATACGCAGTATTTT,-,TRBD2,TRBV18,TRBJ2-3
CASKSVEAHSYNEQFF,TGTGCCAGCAAAAGTGTGGAGGCCCACTCCTACAATGAGCAGTTCTTC,-,-,TRBV25-1,TRBJ2-1
CASSQSLEGRFPNYGYTF,TGCGCCAGCAGTCAATCGCTGGAGGGGCGATTTCCTAACTATGGCTACACCTTC,-,-,TRBV23-1,TRBJ1-2
CASSSRGAGQETQYF,TGTGCCAGCAGCTCTCGGGGGGCAGGGCAAGAGACCCAGTACTTC,-,-,TRBV7-9,TRBJ2-5
CASSPPGGGASYEQYF,TGTGCCAGCTCACCACCGGGCGGGGGGGCCTCCTACGAGCAGTACTTC,-,TRBD2,TRBV18,TRBJ2-7
CASSPLEDTEAFF,TGTGCCAGCAGTCCCTTGGAAGACACTGAAGCTTTCTTT,-,-,TRBV6-5,TRBJ1-1
CSALRGRGNSPLHF,TGCAGCGCTCTCAGGGGGCGAGGGAATTCACCCCTCCACTTT,-,TRBD1,TRBV29-1,TRBJ1-6
CAISESRTGGHGYTF,TGTGCCATCAGTGAGTCACGGACAGGGGGCCATGGCTACACCTTC,-,TRBD1,TRBV10-3,TRBJ1-2
CAWSVQGIGEKLFF,TGTGCCTGGAGTGTCCAGGGGATAGGTGAAAAACTGTTTTTT,once,-,TRBV30,TRBJ1-4
CASTFGLEKLFF,TGTGCCAGCACTTTTGGGCTTGAAAAACTGTTTTTT,-,-,TRBV28,TRBJ1-4
CASSTLQGTHNQPQHF,TGTGCCAGTAGTACACTACAGGGGACCCACAATCAGCCCCAGCATTTT,-,TRBD1,TRBV19,TRBJ1-5
CASNGVYGYTF,TGTGCCAGCAATGGGGTATATGGCTACACCTTC,-,-,TRBV9,TRBJ1-2
CASSSPRTGSGTEAFF,TGTGCCAGCAGTTCCCCCCGAACAGGGTCGGGCACTGAAGCTTTCTTT,-,-,TRBV6-5,TRBJ1-1
CAWRGGRGGGYTF,TGTGCCTGGAGGGGAGGGAGAGGAGGTGGCTACACCTTC,-,-,TRBV30,TRBJ1-2
CASSLAAISNTEAFF,TGTGCCAGCAGCTTAGCAGCCATCTCGAACACTGAAGCTTTCTTT,-,-,TRBV7-9,TRBJ1-1
CASSWQGHGELFF,TGTGCCAGCAGCTGGCAGGGCCACGGGGAGCTGTTTTTT,-,-,TRBV7-2,TRBJ2-2
CSASRAAGELFF,TGCAGTGCTAGTAGGGCCGCCGGGGAGCTGTTTTTT,-,-,TRBV20-1,TRBJ2-2
CASSPEGVRTGELFF,TGTGCCAGTAGTCCCGAGGGGGTTCGGACCGGGGAGCTGTTTTTT,-,-,TRBV19,TRBJ2-2
CASSKQGEGAYGYTF,TGTGCCAGCAGTAAACAGGGGGAGGGGGCCTATGGCTACACCTTC,-,TRBD1,TRBV6-5,TRBJ1-2